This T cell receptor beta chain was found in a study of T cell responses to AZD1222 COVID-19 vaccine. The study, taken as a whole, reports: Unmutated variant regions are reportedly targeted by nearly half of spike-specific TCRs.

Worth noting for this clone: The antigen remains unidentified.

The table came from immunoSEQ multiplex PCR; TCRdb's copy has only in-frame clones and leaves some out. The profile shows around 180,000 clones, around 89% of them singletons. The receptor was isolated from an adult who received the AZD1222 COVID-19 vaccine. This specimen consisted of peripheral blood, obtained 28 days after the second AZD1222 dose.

The CDR3 reads CASRLFGTDTQYF. Written as DNA, the CDR3 is TGTGCCAGCAGGTTGTTCGGGACAGATACGCAGTATTTT. The V and J genes are TRBV12-3 or TRBV12-4 and TRBJ2-3, with D uncertain. The V end was cut by 6 bases, the J end by 3 bases, with 10 bases between. CDR3 length: 13 amino acids.